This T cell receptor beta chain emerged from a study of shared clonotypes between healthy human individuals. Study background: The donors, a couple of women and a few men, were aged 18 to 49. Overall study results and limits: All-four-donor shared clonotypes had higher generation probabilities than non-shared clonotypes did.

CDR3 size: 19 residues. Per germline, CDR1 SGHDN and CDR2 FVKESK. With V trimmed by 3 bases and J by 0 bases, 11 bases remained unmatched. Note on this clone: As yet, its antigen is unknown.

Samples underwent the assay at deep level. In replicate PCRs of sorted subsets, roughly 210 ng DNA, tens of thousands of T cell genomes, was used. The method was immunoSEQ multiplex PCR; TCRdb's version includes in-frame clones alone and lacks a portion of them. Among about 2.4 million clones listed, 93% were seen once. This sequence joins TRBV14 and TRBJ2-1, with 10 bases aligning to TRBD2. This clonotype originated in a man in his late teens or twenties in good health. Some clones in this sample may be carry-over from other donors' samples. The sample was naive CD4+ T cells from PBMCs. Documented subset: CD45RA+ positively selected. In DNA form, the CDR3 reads TGTGCCAGCAGCCAGGACGATCGGGGACTAGCGAGCTCCTACAATGAGCAGTTCTTC. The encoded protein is CASSQDDRGLASSYNEQFF.